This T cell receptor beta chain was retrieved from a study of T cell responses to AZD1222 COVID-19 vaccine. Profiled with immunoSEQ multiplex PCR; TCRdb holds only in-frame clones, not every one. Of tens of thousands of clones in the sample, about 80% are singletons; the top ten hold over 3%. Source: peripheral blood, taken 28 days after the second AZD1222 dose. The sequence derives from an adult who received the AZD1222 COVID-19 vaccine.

CDR3 loop: CASSFVSSGPYEQYF. CDR3 DNA sequence: TGTGCCAGCAGCTTTGTTTCTAGCGGGCCCTACGAGCAGTACTTC. This chain joins TRBV13 and TRBJ2-7, with 8 bases lining up with TRBD2. Germline CDR1 reads PRHDT; CDR2 reads FYEKMQ (reference sequence). The V segment lost 3 bases and the J segment 2 bases; nucleotides outside the gene matches: 6. The CDR3 totals 15 residues.